The 22 T cell receptor beta chains given below trace back to one sample, sequenced in a study of cytomegalovirus exposure and HLA in healthy donors. Primers: 60 Vbeta forward and 13 Jbeta reverse. The protocol was immunoSEQ multiplex PCR, while the TCRdb copy is restricted to in-frame clones and leaves out a portion. The table shows about 140,000 clones, with 70% to 85% occurring only once. Sequenced input: PBMCs. The origin of the receptors is a man aged 35 to 55 in good health and CMV-seropositive.

The rearrangement joins TRBV7-9 to TRBJ1-2; D might be TRBD1 (5 bases). Looked up from germline, CDR1 is SEHNR and CDR2 is FQNEAQ (reference sequence). Trimming removed 7 bases from V and 2 bases from J, with 14 bases in between. This CDR3 region has 14 residues. The CDR3 region has the DNA TGTGCCAGCACCTCCTCTCAGGGAAACTATGGCTACACCTTC. Translated, it gives CASTSSQGNYGYTF.

Concerning this clone itself: Relative to the germline gene, one junction end is altered; a read error may explain this. The chain couples TRBV7-9 to TRBJ2-7; D gene ambiguous. This CDR3 has 12 amino acids. Germline V lookup: CDR1 SEHNR, CDR2 FQNEAQ (reference sequence). CDR3 protein: CSSSLVHYEQYF. The CDR3 DNA is TGTTCCAGCAGCTTAGTACACTACGAGCAGTACTTC.

This clone was observed a handful of times. The chain has TRBV27 and TRBJ1-2, with D unresolved. Trimming took off 8 bases at V and 4 bases at J, with 14 bases between the two ends. The CDR3 totals 13 residues. Germline values: CDR1 MNHEY, CDR2 SMNVEV (reference sequence). The DNA for the CDR3 is TGTGCCAGCTGGACTTTGACGGGCTATGGCTACACCTTC. Protein product: CASWTLTGYGYTF.

CDR3 DNA sequence: TGCGCCAGCAGCTTGGGCCAGGGGGGCGATACGCAGTATTTT. It codes for CASSLGQGGDTQYF. V is TRBV5-1 and J is TRBJ2-3; a possible D gene is TRBD1 (7 bases). The V gene's germline CDR1 is SGHRS and CDR2 YFSETQ. The CDR3 spans 14 residues. Trimming took 0 bases from V and 6 from J, leaving 11 bases between them. Variable domain in full (rest from reference TRBV5-1 and TRBJ2-3): KAGVTQTPRYLIKTRGQQVTLSCSPISGHRSVSWYQQTPGQGLQFLFEYFSETQRNKGNFPGRFSGRQFSNSRSEMNVSTLELGDSALYLCASSLGQGGDTQYFGPGTRLTVL.

This chain joins TRBV30 and TRBJ2-1; D may be TRBD2 (6 bases). The V end was cut by 1 base, the J end by 7 bases, with 17 bases between. Germline V lookup: CDR1 GTSNPN, CDR2 SVGIG (reference sequence). The CDR3 spans 15 residues. The DNA for the CDR3 is TGTGCCTGGAGTGCGCCACAGGAGGGGTGGAATGAGCAGTTCTTC. It specifies CAWSAPQEGWNEQFF.

The chain has TRBV7-8 and TRBJ1-4, with D unclear. This CDR3 is built from 15 residues. V gave up 5 bases and J gave up 5 bases, with 15 bases separating them. In germline, CDR1 is SGHVS, CDR2 FQNEAQ. DNA for the CDR3: TGTGCCAGCAGCCCCTCCGGGATTCGCAATGAAAAACTGTTTTTT. It codes for CASSPSGIRNEKLFF.

The chain couples TRBV4-1 to TRBJ1-2, with D possibly matching TRBD1 (5 bases). Germline-derived CDR1 and CDR2 are MGHRA and YSYEKL. This CDR3 has 15 amino acids. The V end was cut by 2 bases, the J end by 4 bases, with 14 bases between. The CDR3, as DNA: TGCGCCAGCAGCCAACAGGAGGGACTTAGCTATGGCTACACCTTC. It specifies CASSQQEGLSYGYTF.

The V call is TRBV11-2, the J call TRBJ1-4; TRBD1 aligns across 10 bases. The CDR3 loop spans 15 amino acids. In germline, CDR1 is SGHAT, CDR2 FQNNGV. J lost 7 bases, V lost 5 bases, and 7 bases had no gene match. As DNA, the CDR3 is TGTGCCAGCAGCCGTCCGGGACAGGGGATTGAAAAACTGTTTTTT. Protein sequence: CASSRPGQGIEKLFF.

The chain has TRBV29-1 and TRBJ2-1; TRBD1 matches 7 bases. Germline V CDR1 and CDR2: SQVTM, ANQGSEA. V was pared by 6 bases and J by 9 bases, with 5 bases of the junction left unmatched. The CDR3 sequence is 11 residues long. The CDR3 coding sequence is TGCAGCGTGAGACAGGGTCGTGAGCAGTTCTTC. Protein sequence: CSVRQGREQFF.

This clone was seen a single time. The chain carries TRBV27 and TRBJ1-2; D perhaps matches TRBD1 (6 bases). The CDR3 has 15 residues. From germline, CDR1 is MNHEY and CDR2 SMNVEV (reference sequence). V was cut by 3 bases and J by 8 bases, with 19 bases left in between. CDR3 coding DNA: TGTGCCAGCAGTTTCAGCGGGGGCGCCTCGGGGGGCTACACCTTC. Its translation is CASSFSGGASGGYTF.

The chain carries TRBV4-1 and TRBJ2-7; 7 bases agree with TRBD1. V was clipped by 1 base and J by 1 base; unmatched bases: 1. This CDR3 region has 14 residues. CDR1 and CDR2 from the germline V gene are MGHRA and YSYEKL. The CDR3 DNA reads as TGCGCCAGCAGCCAAGGGGACAGATCCTACGAGCAGTACTTC. Translating gives CASSQGDRSYEQYF.

This clone occurred a few times. The chain has TRBV21-1 and TRBJ1-1. TRBV21-1 is designated a pseudogene. This CDR3 is 15 amino acids long. In DNA, the CDR3 is TGTGCCAGCAGCAAAGAAACAGGAGGGGTGATCGGAGCTTTCTTT. Translated, it gives CASSKETGGVIGAFF.

The V and J genes are TRBV5-6 and TRBJ2-7; TRBD2 matches at 7 bases. The trim removed 0 bases at V and 2 bases at J, leaving 5 bases unmatched. Germline V gene data show CDR1 as SGHDT and CDR2 as YYEEEE. The CDR3 length is 15 residues. Here the CDR3 DNA reads TGTGCCAGCAGCTTGGGGGCTAGCGGAACCTACGAGCAGTACTTC. Encoded protein: CASSLGASGTYEQYF.

The V and J genes are TRBV29-1 and TRBJ1-4; 10 positions match TRBD1. Losses at the gene ends were 6 bases for V and 7 bases for J; bases not matched to a gene: 8. There are 14 residues in the CDR3. Germline V gene sequence: CDR1 SQVTM, CDR2 ANQGSEA. CDR3 DNA: TGCAGCGTCCAGACAGGGGGCATTGGTGAAAAACTGTTTTTT. Protein: CSVQTGGIGEKLFF.

V and J are TRBV10-1 and TRBJ1-1; perhaps TRBD1 as D (5 bases). CDR3 size: 14 residues. Looked up from germline, CDR1 is WNHNN and CDR2 is SYGVQD (reference sequence). Trimming pared 3 bases from V and 1 base from J, leaving 9 bases between. The CDR3 DNA reads TGCGCCAGCAGTGATGTGACAGAGAACACTGAAGCTTTCTTT. It yields the protein CASSDVTENTEAFF.

V is TRBV9 and J is TRBJ2-7, with D maybe TRBD2 (5 bases). The germline V and J ends were trimmed by 3 bases and 0 bases, with 13 bases remaining between them. The CDR3 is made up of 15 amino acids. Germline V gene data show CDR1 as SGDLS and CDR2 as YYNGEE. In nucleotides, the CDR3 is TGTGCCAGCAGCGGCCTACCGGGATACTCCTACGAGCAGTACTTC. Encoded protein: CASSGLPGYSYEQYF.

The chain employs TRBV7-2 and TRBJ2-5, with D perhaps matching TRBD2 (6 bases). CDR3 size: 16 residues. Germline CDR1 is SGHTA and CDR2 is FQGNSA. The V end was cut by 0 bases, the J end by 7 bases, with 18 bases between. The CDR3 nucleotides read TGTGCCAGCAGCTTAGCGAGCAGGAGCCCGGGGGTGACCCAGTACTTC. Translating it yields CASSLASRSPGVTQYF. Full variable domain (rest looked up from reference TRBV7-2 and TRBJ2-5): GAGVSQSPSNKVTEKGKDVELRCDPISGHTALYWYRQSLGQGLEFLIYFQGNSAPDKSGLPSDRFSAERTGGSVSTLTIQRTQQEDSAVYLCASSLASRSPGVTQYFGPGTRLLVL.

This chain uses TRBV5-6 with TRBJ1-4; the D is unclear. CDR3 length equals 14 residues. The V end lost 4 bases, the J end lost 0 bases, and 7 bases lay between the germline ends. Germline loops: CDR1 SGHDT, CDR2 YYEEEE. CDR3 in DNA: TGTGCCAGCAGCCCCTTTGCAACTAATGAAAAACTGTTTTTT. As protein: CASSPFATNEKLFF. Variable domain in full (rest from reference TRBV5-6 and TRBJ1-4): DAGVTQSPTHLIKTRGQQVTLRCSPKSGHDTVSWYQQALGQGPQFIFQYYEEEERQRGNFPDRFSGHQFPNYSSELNVNALLLGDSALYLCASSPFATNEKLFFGSGTQLSVL.

The rearrangement joins TRBV29-1 to TRBJ2-7; 8 bases agree with TRBD1. V gave up 4 bases and J gave up 2 bases; unmatched junction bases: 4. This CDR3 has 13 residues. Germline V gene data show CDR1 as SQVTM and CDR2 as ANQGSEA. The CDR3 is CSVAPTGAYEQYF. The CDR3 nucleotides are TGCAGCGTTGCGCCGACAGGGGCCTACGAGCAGTACTTC.

The chain combines TRBV7-2 with TRBJ1-5; unclear D gene. The V end lost 1 base, the J end lost 6 bases, and 7 bases lay between the germline ends. The germline gives CDR1 SGHTA, CDR2 FQGNSA. This CDR3 is 13 amino acids long. The CDR3 DNA is TGTGCCAGCAGCTTAGGTTTAGCTCAGCCCCAGCATTTT. It specifies CASSLGLAQPQHF.

This chain joins TRBV5-1 and TRBJ1-6; no definite D call. This CDR3 region has 13 residues. Germline lookup yields CDR1 SGHRS and CDR2 YFSETQ. V gave up 0 bases and J gave up 8 bases, with 6 bases separating them. As DNA, the CDR3 is TGCGCCAGCAGCTTGGCCCCAGATTCACCCCTCCACTTT. Its translation is CASSLAPDSPLHF.

The chain joins TRBV10-3 to TRBJ2-7, with TRBD2 matching over 11 bases. V shed 0 bases, J shed 1 base, and the junction held 8 bases outside the gene matches. Germline assignment: CDR1 ENHRY and CDR2 SYGVKD. This CDR3 contains 18 residues. Here the CDR3 reads CAISESGSGRVGSYEQYF. The DNA of the CDR3 is TGTGCCATCAGTGAGTCCGGTAGCGGGAGGGTGGGGTCCTACGAGCAGTACTTC.